These 24 T cell receptor beta chains were sequenced from one sample in a study of blood T cell repertoires in COVID-19. This table comes from immunoSEQ multiplex PCR, and its TCRdb copy is limited to in-frame clones, with some not included. The data show 160,000 or so clones, roughly 88% seen once. Sequenced material: PBMCs or T cells enriched from blood (not recorded which). The receptors were sampled from a man in his fifties who had recovered from COVID-19.

The genes are TRBV28 and TRBJ2-5; D may be TRBD2 (7 bases). Germline V gives CDR1 MDHEN, CDR2 SYDVKM. V was cut by 3 bases and J by 5 bases, with 16 bases left in between. The length of the CDR3 is 15 residues. CDR3 DNA: TGTGCCAGCAGTTTCAATTGGGGGGGGGCCGAGACCCAGTACTTC. Its protein product is CASSFNWGGAETQYF.

This chain uses TRBV24-1 with TRBJ2-1; 8 bases fit TRBD1. The germline CDR1 and CDR2 sequences are KGHDR and SFDVKD. The CDR3 covers 13 residues. V lost 5 bases and J lost 9; bases outside the gene matches: 5. DNA of the CDR3: TGTGCCACCAGTGGCGCTGGACAGGGTGAGCAGTTCTTC. Amino acid sequence: CATSGAGQGEQFF.

The rearrangement joins TRBV19 to TRBJ2-1, with 14 nucleotides matching TRBD2. V was clipped by 4 bases and J by 1 base; unmatched bases: 9. This CDR3 region has 19 residues. Germline values: CDR1 LNHDA, CDR2 SQIVND (reference sequence). CDR3 DNA: TGTGCCAGTAGTACGACTAGCGGGGGGGCGATCGGGTCCTACAATGAGCAGTTCTTC. Amino acids: CASSTTSGGAIGSYNEQFF.

CDR3 coding DNA: TGTGCCAGCAGTCCGGACAGGGTGATCAATGAAAAACTGTTTTTT. Translating gives CASSPDRVINEKLFF. The gene calls are TRBV27 and TRBJ1-4, with 8 bases fitting TRBD1. The germline V gene has CDR1 MNHEY and CDR2 SMNVEV (reference sequence). There are 15 residues in the CDR3. V lost 5 bases to trimming and J lost 5 bases; unmatched junction nucleotides: 7.

The CDR3 DNA reads as TGTGCCAGCAGCCTCAGGGGGTCTGGAAACACCATATATTTT. This translates into CASSLRGSGNTIYF. The V and J genes are TRBV3-1 (or the pseudogene TRBV3-2) and TRBJ1-3, with 7 positions matching TRBD1. V lost 4 bases, J lost 1 base, and 1 base stayed unmatched. Germline values: CDR1 LGHDT, CDR2 YNNKEL (reference sequence). The CDR3 is 14 residues long.

This chain joins TRBV4-1 and TRBJ2-7; D is unclear. The CDR3 runs to 13 residues. Germline CDR1 reads MGHRA; CDR2 reads YSYEKL. Trimming removed 5 bases at V and 6 bases at J, with 14 bases between. The CDR3 DNA reads as TGCGCCAGCAGCTCCATAAGCCGTGGCGAGCAGTACTTC. Translating gives CASSSISRGEQYF.

The V call is TRBV9, the J call TRBJ2-2, with 7 bases fitting TRBD2. The V gene's germline CDR1 is SGDLS and CDR2 YYNGEE. V dropped 0 bases and J dropped 2; count of bases not matched to a gene: 4. This CDR3 region has 16 residues. DNA for the CDR3: TGTGCCAGCAGCGTAGGGGGAGGGATCAACACCGGGGAGCTGTTTTTT. Translated, it gives CASSVGGGINTGELFF. Full variable domain (missing parts from reference TRBV9 and TRBJ2-2): DSGVTQTPKHLITATGQRVTLRCSPRSGDLSVYWYQQSLDQGLQFLIQYYNGEERAKGNILERFSAQQFPDLHSELNLSSLELGDSALYFCASSVGGGINTGELFFGEGSRLTVL.

J is TRBJ2-7 and V is TRBV7-9, with 9 positions matching TRBD1. The CDR3 runs 14 residues. Germline V gives CDR1 SEHNR, CDR2 FQNEAQ (reference sequence). V lost 5 bases to trimming and J lost 2 bases; unmatched junction nucleotides: 4. The CDR3 nucleotides read TGTGCCAGCAGCCGGGACAGGGTTCCCTACGAGCAGTACTTC. This codes for CASSRDRVPYEQYF.

This clone was picked up one time. The CDR3 DNA follows: TGTGCCTGGAGTCGTTCGGGACAGGGCACTGGGGCTAACTATGGCTACACCTTC. Amino acid sequence: CAWSRSGQGTGANYGYTF. J is TRBJ1-2 and V is TRBV30; TRBD1 matches at 9 bases. Unmatched junction bases numbered 13, after V lost 2 bases and J lost 0 bases. The CDR3 runs 18 residues. Per germline, CDR1 GTSNPN and CDR2 SVGIG (reference sequence).

CDR3 sequence: CASSINRGEKLFF. CDR3 DNA: TGTGCCAGTAGTATCAACAGGGGTGAAAAACTGTTTTTT. The chain employs TRBV19 and TRBJ1-4; 7 positions agree with TRBD1. This CDR3 is 13 amino acids long. Germline CDR1 reads LNHDA; CDR2 reads SQIVND (reference sequence). Trimming cost V 3 bases and J 7 bases; bases outside gene matches: 2.

Written as DNA, the CDR3 is TGTGCCAGCAACGAGGACAGGCTGAACACTGAAGCTTTCTTT. This sequence encodes CASNEDRLNTEAFF. V gene TRBV5-4 combines with J gene TRBJ1-1; 7 bases are a match to TRBD1. Trimming at V came to 6 bases and at J to 0 bases, leaving 5 bases not matched to a gene. CDR3 length: 14 amino acids. Germline values: CDR1 SGHNT, CDR2 YYREEE (reference sequence).

The V call is TRBV14, the J call TRBJ1-5; 7 nucleotides align to TRBD1. The CDR3 contains 13 residues. The germline CDR1 and CDR2 sequences are SGHDN and FVKESK. The J segment lost 7 bases and the V segment lost 4 bases, leaving 4 bases of the junction unmatched. The CDR3 sequence: CASSRGGRQPQHF. DNA for the CDR3: TGTGCCAGCAGCCGAGGGGGCCGGCAGCCCCAGCATTTT.

The chain links TRBV19 to TRBJ2-3, with 8 bases aligning to TRBD1. CDR1 and CDR2 from the germline V gene are LNHDA and SQIVND (reference sequence). The CDR3 totals 16 residues. The J segment lost 4 bases and the V segment lost 6 bases, leaving 12 bases of the junction unmatched. This chain's CDR3 is CASRTTGVPGPDTQYF. In DNA, the CDR3 is TGTGCCAGTAGGACGACAGGGGTCCCCGGGCCAGATACGCAGTATTTT.

The rearrangement uses TRBV6-5 and TRBJ2-7, with unresolved D. This CDR3 spans 13 amino acids. Trimming removed 8 bases from V and 3 bases from J, with 14 bases in between. Germline assignment: CDR1 MNHEY and CDR2 SVGAGI. The CDR3 protein is CASGHPSFYEQYF. The CDR3 coding sequence is TGTGCCAGCGGGCACCCGAGTTTCTACGAGCAGTACTTC.

This clone was counted a single time. The chain uses TRBV13 and TRBJ2-5; tentatively, D is TRBD2 (5 bases). Germline CDR1 is PRHDT and CDR2 is FYEKMQ (reference sequence). V lost 4 bases, J lost 5 bases, and 8 bases lay in between. The CDR3 is made up of 12 amino acids. This chain's CDR3 is CASSSWRETQYF. Written as DNA, the CDR3 is TGTGCCAGCAGCTCGTGGAGGGAGACCCAGTACTTC.

The chain has TRBV5-3 and TRBJ2-7; 11 nucleotides align to TRBD2. TRBV5-3 qualifies as an ORF whose function is uncertain. V shed 1 base, J shed 7 bases, and the junction held 4 bases outside the gene matches. The CDR3 extends over 14 amino acids. The CDR3 reads CARSLPTSGVEQYF. The CDR3 nucleotides read TGTGCCAGAAGCTTGCCGACTAGCGGGGTTGAGCAGTACTTC.

This clone was counted once. The J gene is TRBJ1-2, the V gene TRBV27; maybe TRBD1 (6 bases). The V end was cut by 0 bases, the J end by 7 bases, with 15 bases between. The germline gives CDR1 MNHEY, CDR2 SMNVEV (reference sequence). This CDR3 is 15 amino acids long. The CDR3 DNA reads as TGTGCCAGCAGTTTATCAGTAGGGGGGGGTCGTGGCTACACCTTC. Its translation: CASSLSVGGGRGYTF.

The chain joins TRBV14 to TRBJ1-1; D not certain. Trimming removed 0 bases from V and 4 bases from J, with 15 bases in between. CDR1 SGHDN and CDR2 FVKESK come from the germline V gene. CDR3 size: 16 residues. The CDR3 sequence is CASSQDPRGGITEAFF. The CDR3, as DNA: TGTGCCAGCAGCCAAGATCCACGCGGAGGGATCACTGAAGCTTTCTTT.

The rearrangement uses TRBV2 and TRBJ1-6; 11 bases are shared with TRBD1. The CDR3 runs 15 residues. From germline, CDR1 is SNHLY and CDR2 FYNNEI. Trimming removed 2 bases from V and 14 bases from J; junction bases left unmatched: 8. In DNA, the CDR3 is TGTGCCAGCAGTGAACCGACGGGGACAGGGGGTTCCCTCCACTTT. Its translation is CASSEPTGTGGSLHF.

The chain is built from TRBV5-6 and TRBJ2-2, with TRBD1 as a possible D gene (6 bases). From germline, CDR1 is SGHDT and CDR2 YYEEEE. V was cut by 6 bases and J by 5 bases, with 20 bases left in between. There are 16 residues in the CDR3. CDR3 in DNA: TGTGCCAGCACCCAGGCGGGTACAGGGAGAACCGGGGAGCTGTTTTTT. Translated: CASTQAGTGRTGELFF.

This chain links TRBV15 with TRBJ1-2; 7 bases are shared with TRBD1. This CDR3 contains 15 residues. Unmatched junction bases numbered 8, after V lost 5 bases and J lost 2 bases. The germline gives CDR1 LNHNV, CDR2 YYDKDF (reference sequence). This CDR3 is CATSVRDRKNYGYTF. The DNA for the CDR3 is TGTGCCACCAGCGTCCGGGACAGAAAAAACTATGGCTACACCTTC. The full variable domain, with the rest looked up from reference TRBV15 and TRBJ1-2, is DAMVIQNPRYQVTQFGKPVTLSCSQTLNHNVMYWYQQKSSQAPKLLFHYYDKDFNNEADTPDNFQSRRPNTSFCFLDIRSPGLGDTAMYLCATSVRDRKNYGYTFGSGTRLTVV.

This clone was seen only once. The gene calls are TRBV2 and TRBJ2-7, with 7 bases identical to TRBD1. CDR1 SNHLY and CDR2 FYNNEI come from the germline V gene. The CDR3 covers 14 residues. Trimming cost V 7 bases and J 8 bases; bases outside gene matches: 14. The DNA for the CDR3 is TGTGCCAGCAATTCTAGAGGGGGCGACTCTAAGCAGTACTTC. Translating it yields CASNSRGGDSKQYF.

The chain uses TRBV5-4 and TRBJ2-5; TRBD1 matches at 12 bases. The junction had 10 bases not matched to a gene; V was cut back by 4 bases and J by 6 bases. The CDR3 extends over 16 amino acids. Germline CDR1 SGHNT, CDR2 YYREEE (reference sequence). This CDR3 is CASSRPGQGASKTQYF. In DNA form, the CDR3 reads TGTGCCAGCAGCCGACCGGGACAGGGGGCTTCGAAGACCCAGTACTTC.

This chain uses TRBV7-9 with TRBJ1-6, with D hard to call. Between the trimmed V and J ends, which lost 5 bases and 9 bases, there was a span of 14 bases. Germline values: CDR1 SEHNR, CDR2 FQNEAQ (reference sequence). CDR3 length equals 14 residues. The DNA for the CDR3 is TGTGCCAGCAGCCGAGGCGGGCATGGTTCACCCCTCCACTTT. It codes for CASSRGGHGSPLHF.